The T cell receptor beta chain described here comes from a study of OX40 agonist ivuxolimab in advanced cancers. Overall study: Patient treatment consisted of intravenous ivuxolimab administration every 2 weeks at 0.01 to 10 mg/kg. The mean age was approximately 60 years, ranging from about 23 to 79, with around four fifths of participants male.

Germline V gene sequence: CDR1 MNHEY, CDR2 SVGAGI. This CDR3 spans 9 amino acids. V was pared by 11 bases and J by 16 bases, with 15 bases between. Assay used: immunoSEQ multiplex PCR; TCRdb lists only in-frame clones, some missing. The table has about 58,000 clones, 80% to 85% seen once. The gene calls are TRBV6-5 and TRBJ2-1; D may be TRBD1 or TRBD2 (6 bases each). This specimen consisted of CD4+ or CD8+ T cells sorted from blood, obtained in a trial of the OX40 agonist ivuxolimab. This receptor was obtained from an adult with an advanced solid tumor such as melanoma, head and neck, liver or kidney cancer. The DNA for the CDR3 is TGTGCCGGGGGGACATTTCGATTCTTC. Amino acid sequence: CAGGTFRFF.